One and the same sample provided the 8 T cell receptor beta chains below, sequenced in a study of T cell repertoires in cytomegalovirus infection. TCRdb used MiXCR to reprocess the reads, holding one entry per CDR3 protein. The sample yields 450,000 to 650,000 distinct CDR3 sequences, roughly 43% seen once. Antigens for these TCRs are unknown. Sequencing used cultured PBMCs, obtained from culture after CMV antigen stimulation. Receptors were obtained from a human donor in good health (CMV status not recorded). Some clones in this sample may be carry-over from other donors' samples.

The rearrangement links TRBV7-2 to TRBJ2-5; TRBD2 matches at 9 bases. Germline V gene data show CDR1 as SGHTA and CDR2 as FQGNSA. The ends lost 1 base at V and 3 bases at J; junction bases unmatched: 3. The CDR3 spans 15 residues. As DNA, the CDR3 is TGTGCCAGCAGCTTAGGTGTAGCGGGGGAAGAGACCCAGTACTTC. It yields the protein CASSLGVAGEETQYF.

V gene TRBV20-1 combines with J gene TRBJ2-3; tentatively, D is TRBD1 (5 bases). Germline V CDR1 and CDR2: DFQATT, SNEGSKA (reference sequence). The CDR3 has 13 residues. Trimming removed 3 bases at V and 1 base at J, with 8 bases between. The CDR3 nucleotides read TGCAGTGCTAGCTCGACAGGCACAGATACGCAGTATTTT. It yields the protein CSASSTGTDTQYF.

The V gene is TRBV5-4, the J gene TRBJ2-7; TRBD2 matches 13 bases. CDR3 size: 14 residues. J gave up 11 bases and V 2 bases, and 7 bases lay outside the gene matches. The V gene's germline CDR1 is SGHNT and CDR2 YYREEE (reference sequence). Written as DNA, the CDR3 is TGTGCCAGCAGCTTCGGACTAGCGGGAGATGGGAAGTACTTC. Translated: CASSFGLAGDGKYF.

The chain combines TRBV12-3 or TRBV12-4 with TRBJ1-1; TRBD1 aligns across 8 bases. The CDR3 covers 13 residues. Losses at the gene ends were 7 bases for V and 2 bases for J; bases not matched to a gene: 3. CDR3 sequence reads: CASNGQGNTEAFF. The CDR3 nucleotides are TGTGCCAGCAACGGACAGGGTAACACTGAAGCTTTCTTT.

The CDR3 spells CASSQGDRTLNIQYF. CDR3 nucleotides: TGCGCCAGCAGCCAGGGCGACCGGACACTTAACATTCAGTACTTC. The gene calls are TRBV4-3 and TRBJ2-4; D perhaps matches TRBD1 (5 bases). The length of the CDR3 is 15 residues. Germline V gene lookup returns CDR1 LGHNA and CDR2 YSLEER. Trimming took 3 bases from V and 7 from J, leaving 16 bases between them.

This sequence joins TRBV19 and TRBJ1-2, with 7 bases fitting TRBD1. V dropped 5 bases and J dropped 5; count of bases not matched to a gene: 14. Per germline, CDR1 LNHDA and CDR2 SQIVND (reference sequence). This CDR3 is 16 amino acids long. The DNA of the CDR3 is TGTGCCAGTAGTCCTCGACCAGGGGGGCCTCTGTATGGCTACACCTTC. It specifies CASSPRPGGPLYGYTF.

This clonotype was seen at least ten times. This chain uses TRBV7-9 with TRBJ2-6, with D possibly TRBD1 on 5 matching bases. CDR3 length: 16 residues. From germline, CDR1 is SEHNR and CDR2 FQNEAQ (reference sequence). V shed 1 base and J shed 2 bases, with 9 bases lying between them. CDR3 sequence reads: CASSLGIGAGANVLTF. The CDR3 DNA reads TGTGCCAGCAGCTTAGGTATAGGGGCTGGGGCCAACGTCCTGACTTTC. The full variable domain, in which reference TRBV7-9 and TRBJ2-6 provide the parts outside the CDR3, is DTGVSQNPRHKITKRGQNVTFRCDPISEHNRLYWYRQTLGQGPEFLTYFQNEAQLEKSRLLSDRFSAERPKGSFSTLEIQRTEQGDSAMYLCASSLGIGAGANVLTFGAGSRLTVL.

The table lists this clonotype with a few counts. The chain combines TRBV6-6 with TRBJ1-5, with 9 nucleotides matching TRBD1. The J segment lost 6 bases and the V segment lost 5 bases, leaving 8 bases of the junction unmatched. The length of the CDR3 is 15 residues. Germline-derived CDR1 and CDR2 are MNHNY and SVGAGI (reference sequence). The CDR3 sequence: CASSVWTGAGQPQHF. The CDR3 bases are TGTGCCAGCAGTGTTTGGACAGGGGCAGGTCAGCCCCAGCATTTT.